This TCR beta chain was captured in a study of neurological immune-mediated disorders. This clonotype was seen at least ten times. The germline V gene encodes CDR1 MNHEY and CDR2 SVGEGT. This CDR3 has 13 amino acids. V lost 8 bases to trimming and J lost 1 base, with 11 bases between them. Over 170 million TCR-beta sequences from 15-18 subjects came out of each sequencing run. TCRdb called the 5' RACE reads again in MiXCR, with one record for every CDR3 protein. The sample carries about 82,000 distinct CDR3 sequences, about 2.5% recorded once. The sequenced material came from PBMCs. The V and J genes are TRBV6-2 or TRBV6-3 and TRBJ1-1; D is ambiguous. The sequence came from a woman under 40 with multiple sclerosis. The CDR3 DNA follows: TGTGCCAGCCGTTCACCCGCGAACACTGAAGCTTTCTTT. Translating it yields CASRSPANTEAFF.